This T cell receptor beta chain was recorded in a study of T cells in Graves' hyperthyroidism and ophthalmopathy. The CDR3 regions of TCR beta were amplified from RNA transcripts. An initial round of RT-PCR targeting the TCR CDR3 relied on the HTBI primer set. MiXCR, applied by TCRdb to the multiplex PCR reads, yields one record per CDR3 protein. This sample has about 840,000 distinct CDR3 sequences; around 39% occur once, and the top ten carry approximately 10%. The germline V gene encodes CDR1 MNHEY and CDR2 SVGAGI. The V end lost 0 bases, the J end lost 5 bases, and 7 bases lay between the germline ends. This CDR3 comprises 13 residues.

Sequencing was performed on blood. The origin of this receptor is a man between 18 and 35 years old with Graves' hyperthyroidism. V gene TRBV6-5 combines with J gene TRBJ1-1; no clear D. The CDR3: CASSYSIGTEAFF. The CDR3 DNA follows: TGTGCCAGCAGTTACTCGATCGGGACTGAAGCTTTCTTT.